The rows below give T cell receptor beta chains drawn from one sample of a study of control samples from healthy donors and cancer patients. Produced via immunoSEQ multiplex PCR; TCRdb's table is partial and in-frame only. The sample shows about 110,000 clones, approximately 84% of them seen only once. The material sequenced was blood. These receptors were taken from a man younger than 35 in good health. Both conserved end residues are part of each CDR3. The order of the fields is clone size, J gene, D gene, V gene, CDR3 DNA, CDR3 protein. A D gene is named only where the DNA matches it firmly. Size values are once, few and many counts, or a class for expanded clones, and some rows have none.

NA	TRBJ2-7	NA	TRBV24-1	TGTGCCACCAGTGACAGACACACCTACGAGCAGTACTTC	CATSDRHTYEQYF
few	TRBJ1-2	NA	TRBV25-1	TGTGCCAGCAGTCAGGTGGCAGGATCGGGGGCTTTATATGGCTACACCTTC	CASSQVAGSGALYGYTF
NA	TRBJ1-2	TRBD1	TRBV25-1	TGTGCCAGCAGTGGGGACAGGGGGGGAGGTAGTGGCTACACCTTC	CASSGDRGGGSGYTF
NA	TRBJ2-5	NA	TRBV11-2	TGTGCCAGCAGCTTAGTACTCGAAGAGACCCAGTACTTC	CASSLVLEETQYF
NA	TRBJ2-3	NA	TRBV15	TGTGCCACCAGCAGAGGAGTGGTGGCAGATACGCAGTATTTT	CATSRGVVADTQYF
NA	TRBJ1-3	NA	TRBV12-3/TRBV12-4	TGTGCCAGCAGTTTTTATCGAAACACCATATATTTT	CASSFYRNTIYF
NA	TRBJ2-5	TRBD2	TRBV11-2	TGTGCCAGCAGCCCGACTAGCGGGGGGGCATGGGAGACCCAGTACTTC	CASSPTSGGAWETQYF
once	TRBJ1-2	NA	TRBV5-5	TGTGCCAGCAGCCCTCTCCTAAACTATGGCTACACCTTC	CASSPLLNYGYTF
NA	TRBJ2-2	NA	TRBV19	TGTGCCAGTAGTATAGATCTCGGATCCACCGGGGAGCTGTTTTTT	CASSIDLGSTGELFF
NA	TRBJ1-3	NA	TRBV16	TGTGCCAGCAGTGGACGGGCCTCTGGAAACACCATATATTTT	CASSGRASGNTIYF
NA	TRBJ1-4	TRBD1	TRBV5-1	TGCGCCAGCAGCTTGGGGACAGGGGTTGTAACTAATGAAAAACTGTTTTTT	CASSLGTGVVTNEKLFF
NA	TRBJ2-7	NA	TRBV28	TGTGCCAGCAGTTTTAAATATGGAGGGGGGACGGGGAGCTCCTACGAGCAGTACTTC	CASSFKYGGGTGSSYEQYF
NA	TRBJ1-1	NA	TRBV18	TGTGCCAGCTCCGAACTACCGACGAACACTGAAGCTTTCTTT	CASSELPTNTEAFF
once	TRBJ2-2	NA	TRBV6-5	TGTGCCAGCAGTCGGCTCACCGGGGAGCTGTTTTTT	CASSRLTGELFF
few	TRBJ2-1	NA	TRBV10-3	TGTGCCATCAGTGAGGGGCAAGCCTACAATGAGCAGTTCTTC	CAISEGQAYNEQFF
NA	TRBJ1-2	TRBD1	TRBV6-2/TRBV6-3	TGTGCCAGCAGTAGACAGGGTGCCTATGGCTACACCTTC	CASSRQGAYGYTF
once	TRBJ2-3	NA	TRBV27	TGTGCCAGCAGTAAGTTTCGCACAGATACGCAGTATTTT	CASSKFRTDTQYF
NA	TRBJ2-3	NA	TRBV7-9	TGTGCCAGCAGCTTTTCGGTTAGCACAGATACGCAGTATTTT	CASSFSVSTDTQYF
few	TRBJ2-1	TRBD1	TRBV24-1	TGTGCCACCAGTGATGACAGGGGTGGGTCCTACAATGAGCAGTTCTTC	CATSDDRGGSYNEQFF
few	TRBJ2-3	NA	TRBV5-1	TGCGCCAGCAGCTTGGCAGATACGCAGTATTTT	CASSLADTQYF
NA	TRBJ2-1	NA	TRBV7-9	TGTGCCAGCAGCGCCCCCCGGAGCGATGAGCAGTTCTTC	CASSAPRSDEQFF
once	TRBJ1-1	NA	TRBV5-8	TGTGCCAGCAGCCCGGAGCGACGAACGGGACGGGCGAACACTGAAGCTTTCTTT	CASSPERRTGRANTEAFF
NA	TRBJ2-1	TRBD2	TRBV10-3	TGTGCCATCAGTGATCCGGGGGGTGAGCAGTTCTTC	CAISDPGGEQFF
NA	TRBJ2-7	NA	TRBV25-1	TGTGCCAGCAGTCGAGGCACGGATCCCTACGAGCAGTACTTC	CASSRGTDPYEQYF
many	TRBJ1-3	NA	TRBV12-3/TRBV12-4	TGTGCCAGCGGGGCGCATGCTGGAAACACCATATATTTT	CASGAHAGNTIYF
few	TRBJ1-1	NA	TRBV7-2	TGTGCCAGCAGCTTAGCGCACGCGACAGGCCACACTGAAGCTTTCTTT	CASSLAHATGHTEAFF
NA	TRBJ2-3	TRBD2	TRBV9	TGTGCCAGCAGCTTAGCGGGGACTGGCGGGGGAGATACGCAGTATTTT	CASSLAGTGGGDTQYF
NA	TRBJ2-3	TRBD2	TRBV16	TGTGCCAGCAGCCAATCAGGACTAGATCCAAGCACAGATACGCAGTATTTT	CASSQSGLDPSTDTQYF
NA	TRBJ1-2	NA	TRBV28	TGTGCCAGCAGCCCCGCCCGGCTAGGGAGTATCGGCTATGGCTACACCTTC	CASSPARLGSIGYGYTF